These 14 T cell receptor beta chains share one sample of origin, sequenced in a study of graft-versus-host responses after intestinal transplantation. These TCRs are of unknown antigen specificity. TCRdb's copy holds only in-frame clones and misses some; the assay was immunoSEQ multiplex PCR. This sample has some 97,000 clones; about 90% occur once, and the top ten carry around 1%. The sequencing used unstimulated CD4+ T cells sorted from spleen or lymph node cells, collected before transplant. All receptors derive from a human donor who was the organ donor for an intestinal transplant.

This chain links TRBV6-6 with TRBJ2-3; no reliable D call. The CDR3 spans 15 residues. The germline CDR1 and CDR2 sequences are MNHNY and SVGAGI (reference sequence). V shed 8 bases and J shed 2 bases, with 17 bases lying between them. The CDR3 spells CASSKVALFTDTQYF. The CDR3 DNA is TGTGCCAGCTCTAAGGTGGCCTTGTTCACAGATACGCAGTATTTT.

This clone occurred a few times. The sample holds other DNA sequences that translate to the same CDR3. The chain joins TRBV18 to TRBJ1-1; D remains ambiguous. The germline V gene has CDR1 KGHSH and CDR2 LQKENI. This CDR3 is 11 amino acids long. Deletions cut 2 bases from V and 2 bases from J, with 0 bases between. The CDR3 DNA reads TGTGCCAGCTCACCAAACACTGAAGCTTTCTTT. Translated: CASSPNTEAFF.

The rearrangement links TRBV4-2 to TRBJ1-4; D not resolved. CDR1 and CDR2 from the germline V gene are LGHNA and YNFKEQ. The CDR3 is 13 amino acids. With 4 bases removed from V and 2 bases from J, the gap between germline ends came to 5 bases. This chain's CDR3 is CASSPFTNEKLFF. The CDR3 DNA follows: TGTGCCAGCAGCCCCTTTACTAATGAAAAACTGTTTTTT.

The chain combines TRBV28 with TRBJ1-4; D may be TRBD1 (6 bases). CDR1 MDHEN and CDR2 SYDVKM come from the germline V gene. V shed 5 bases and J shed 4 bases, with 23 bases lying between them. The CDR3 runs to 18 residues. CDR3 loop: CASSKTGTLNALNEKLFF. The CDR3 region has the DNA TGTGCCAGCAGTAAGACAGGAACCCTTAATGCCCTTAATGAAAAACTGTTTTTT. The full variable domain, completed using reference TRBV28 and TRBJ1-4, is DVKVTQSSRYLVKRTGEKVFLECVQDMDHENMFWYRQDPGLGLRLIYFSYDVKMKEKGDIPEGYSVSREKKERFSLILESASTNQTSMYLCASSKTGTLNALNEKLFFGSGTQLSVL.

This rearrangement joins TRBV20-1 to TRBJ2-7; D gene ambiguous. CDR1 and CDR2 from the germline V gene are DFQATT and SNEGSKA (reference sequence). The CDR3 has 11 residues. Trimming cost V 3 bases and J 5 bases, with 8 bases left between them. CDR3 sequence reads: CSASAGDEQYF. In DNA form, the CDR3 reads TGCAGTGCTAGCGCTGGGGACGAGCAGTACTTC.

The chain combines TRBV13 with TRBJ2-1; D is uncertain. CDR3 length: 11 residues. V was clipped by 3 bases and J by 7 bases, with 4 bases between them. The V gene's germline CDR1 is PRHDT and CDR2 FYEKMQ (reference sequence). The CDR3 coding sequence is TGTGCCAGCAGCTTTTCGAATGAGCAGTTCTTC. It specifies CASSFSNEQFF.

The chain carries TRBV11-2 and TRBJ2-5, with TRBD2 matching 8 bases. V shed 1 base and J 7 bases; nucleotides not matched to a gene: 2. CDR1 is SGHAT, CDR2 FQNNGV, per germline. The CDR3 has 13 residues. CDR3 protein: CASSLAGGWTQYF. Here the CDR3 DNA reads TGTGCCAGCAGCTTAGCGGGGGGGTGGACCCAGTACTTC.

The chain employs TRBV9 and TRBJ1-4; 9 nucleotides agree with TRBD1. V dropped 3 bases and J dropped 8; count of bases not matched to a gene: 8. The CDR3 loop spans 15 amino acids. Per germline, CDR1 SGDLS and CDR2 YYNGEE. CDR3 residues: CASSAGQGRWEKLFF. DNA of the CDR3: TGTGCCAGCAGCGCCGGACAGGGGAGGTGGGAAAAACTGTTTTTT. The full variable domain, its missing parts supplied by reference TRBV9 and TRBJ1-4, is DSGVTQTPKHLITATGQRVTLRCSPRSGDLSVYWYQQSLDQGLQFLIQYYNGEERAKGNILERFSAQQFPDLHSELNLSSLELGDSALYFCASSAGQGRWEKLFFGSGTQLSVL.

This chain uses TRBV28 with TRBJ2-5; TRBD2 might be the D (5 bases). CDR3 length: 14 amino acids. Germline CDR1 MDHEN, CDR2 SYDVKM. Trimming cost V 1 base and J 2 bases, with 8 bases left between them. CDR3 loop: CASSLFGEQETQYF. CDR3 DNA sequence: TGTGCCAGCAGTTTATTCGGGGAGCAAGAGACCCAGTACTTC. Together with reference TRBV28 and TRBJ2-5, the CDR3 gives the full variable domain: DVKVTQSSRYLVKRTGEKVFLECVQDMDHENMFWYRQDPGLGLRLIYFSYDVKMKEKGDIPEGYSVSREKKERFSLILESASTNQTSMYLCASSLFGEQETQYFGPGTRLLVL.

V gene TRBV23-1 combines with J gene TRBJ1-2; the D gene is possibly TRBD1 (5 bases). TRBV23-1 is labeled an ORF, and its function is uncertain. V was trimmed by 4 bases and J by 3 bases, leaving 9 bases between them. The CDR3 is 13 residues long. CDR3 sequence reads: CASSPGRDYGYTF. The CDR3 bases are TGCGCCAGCAGTCCGGGGCGGGACTATGGCTACACCTTC.

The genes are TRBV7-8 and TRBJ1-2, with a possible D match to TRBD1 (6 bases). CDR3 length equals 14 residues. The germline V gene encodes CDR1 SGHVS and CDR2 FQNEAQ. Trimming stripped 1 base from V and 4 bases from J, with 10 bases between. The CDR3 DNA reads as TGTGCCAGCAGCTTAGGGGGGCAGACCTATGGCTACACCTTC. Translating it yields CASSLGGQTYGYTF. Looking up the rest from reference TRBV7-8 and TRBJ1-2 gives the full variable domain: GAGVSQSPRYKVAKRGQDVALRCDPISGHVSLFWYQQALGQGPEFLTYFQNEAQLDKSGLPSDRFFAERPEGSVSTLKIQRTQQEDSAVYLCASSLGGQTYGYTFGSGTRLTVV.

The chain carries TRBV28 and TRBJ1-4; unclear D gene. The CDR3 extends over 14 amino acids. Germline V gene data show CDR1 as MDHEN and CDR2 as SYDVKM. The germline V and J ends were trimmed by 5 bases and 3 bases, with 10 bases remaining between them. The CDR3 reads CASSLTPPNEKLFF. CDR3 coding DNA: TGTGCCAGCAGTCTGACACCACCTAATGAAAAACTGTTTTTT.

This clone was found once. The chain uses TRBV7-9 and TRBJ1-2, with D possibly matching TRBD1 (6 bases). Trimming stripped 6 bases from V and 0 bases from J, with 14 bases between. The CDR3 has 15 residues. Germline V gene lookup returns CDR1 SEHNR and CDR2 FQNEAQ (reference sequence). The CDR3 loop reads CASRTWGGPNYGYTF. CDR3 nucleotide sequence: TGTGCCAGCAGGACCTGGGGGGGGCCTAACTATGGCTACACCTTC. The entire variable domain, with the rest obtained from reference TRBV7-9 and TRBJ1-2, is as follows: DTGVSQNPRHKITKRGQNVTFRCDPISEHNRLYWYRQTLGQGPEFLTYFQNEAQLEKSRLLSDRFSAERPKGSFSTLEIQRTEQGDSAMYLCASRTWGGPNYGYTFGSGTRLTVV.

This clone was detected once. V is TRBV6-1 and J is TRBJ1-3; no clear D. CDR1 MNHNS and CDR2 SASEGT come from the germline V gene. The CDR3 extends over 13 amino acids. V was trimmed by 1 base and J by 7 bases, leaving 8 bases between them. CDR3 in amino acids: CASSEGVENTIYF. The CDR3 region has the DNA TGTGCCAGCAGTGAAGGAGTCGAGAACACCATATATTTT.